This entry is about one TCR beta chain. Antigen: not known. Researchers ran the PCR with 60 Vbeta and 13 Jbeta primers. The table came from immunoSEQ multiplex PCR; TCRdb's copy has only in-frame clones and leaves some out. The sample shows 100,000 to 150,000 clones, 8% to 11% of them seen only once. These data are taken from a study of cytomegalovirus exposure and HLA in healthy donors. Study observations and caveats: In a later analysis, the majority of CMV-associated beta chains seemingly showed HLA restriction. Highly shared sequence variants in one cluster were likely a sequencing artifact. About 180 TCR beta chains were listed as cytomegalovirus-associated. With later analysis, a missense DCLRE1C variant became linked to TCR beta V- and J-gene trimming.

Sequencing input: PBMCs. The receptor was isolated from a woman younger than 35 in good health and CMV-seropositive.

As DNA, the CDR3 is TGTGCCAGCTCCAGGGCTCAAACTAATGAAAAACTGTTTTTT. Translation gives CASSRAQTNEKLFF. The chain combines TRBV9 with TRBJ1-4; D is possibly TRBD1 (5 bases). Trimming left V 7 bases short and J 1 base short, with 11 bases between. The CDR3 consists of 14 residues. Germline V gene data show CDR1 as SGDLS and CDR2 as YYNGEE.